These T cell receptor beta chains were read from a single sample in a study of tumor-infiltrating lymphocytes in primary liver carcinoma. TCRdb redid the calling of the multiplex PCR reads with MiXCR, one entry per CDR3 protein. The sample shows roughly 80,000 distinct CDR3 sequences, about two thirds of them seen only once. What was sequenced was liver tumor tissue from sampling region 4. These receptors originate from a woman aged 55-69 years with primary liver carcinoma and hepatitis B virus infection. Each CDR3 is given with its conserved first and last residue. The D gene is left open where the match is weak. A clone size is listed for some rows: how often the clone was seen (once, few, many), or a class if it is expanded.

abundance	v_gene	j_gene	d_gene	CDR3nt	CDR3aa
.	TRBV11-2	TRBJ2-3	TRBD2	TGTGCCAGCAGCTTAAGGGGACTAACGTGCACGTCAAATACGCAGTATTTT	CASSLRGLTCTSNTQYF
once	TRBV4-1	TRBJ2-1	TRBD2	TGCGCCAACAGCGAGACTAGCGAGGATGGGTCGTACAATGAGCAGTTCTTC	CANSETSEDGSYNEQFF
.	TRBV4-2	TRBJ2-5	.	TGTGCCAGCAGCCTAGACGGAGGTATAGAAGAGACCCAGTACTTC	CASSLDGGIEETQYF
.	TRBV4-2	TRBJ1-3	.	TGTGCCAGCAGCCAATATGGAGGAGGCTTTACCGGAAACACCACATATTTT	CASSQYGGGFTGNTTYF
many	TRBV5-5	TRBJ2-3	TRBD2	TGTGCCAGCAGCTTGCGACTAGCGGCCTCTAGCACAGATACGCAGTATTTT	CASSLRLAASSTDTQYF
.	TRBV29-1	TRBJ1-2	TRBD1	TGCAGCGTTGTAAGGGACAGGGGCTACGCCTTC	CSVVRDRGYAF
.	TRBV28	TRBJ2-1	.	TGTGTCAGCAGTCAGGGAGGTCAAGTGAATGAGCAGTTCTTC	CVSSQGGQVNEQFF
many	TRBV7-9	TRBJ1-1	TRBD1	TGTGCCAGCAGCTCGACTACAGGGGTGGGAACTGAAGCTTTCTTT	CASSSTTGVGTEAFF
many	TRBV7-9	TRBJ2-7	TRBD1	TGTGCCAGCAGCTTAGACACAGGGGGGGAGCAGTACTTC	CASSLDTGGEQYF
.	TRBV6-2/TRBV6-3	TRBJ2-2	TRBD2	TGTGCCAGCAGTCGTTGGACTAGCGGGAGGCTCCACACCTGGGAGCTGTTTTTT	CASSRWTSGRLHTWELFF
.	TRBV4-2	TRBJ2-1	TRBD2	TGTGCCTGCAGCACGGGGGAAAGCGGGAGGAGAAATGAGCAGTTCTTC	CACSTGESGRRNEQFF
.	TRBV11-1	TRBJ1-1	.	TGTGCCAGCAACTTAAGACGAGGACAGAACGAAGCATTCTTT	CASNLRRGQNEAFF
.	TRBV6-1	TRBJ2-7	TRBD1	TGTGCCAGTAATTTCCCTGGGGGACAGGGGGCTTTC	CASNFPGGQGAF
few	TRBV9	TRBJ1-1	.	TGTGCCAGCAGCGTAGTATCTGGGGGAACTGAAGCTTTCTTT	CASSVVSGGTEAFF
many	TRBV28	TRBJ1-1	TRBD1	TGTGCCAGCAGTTTACCTCGGACAGGGTTGAACACTGAAGCTTTCTTT	CASSLPRTGLNTEAFF
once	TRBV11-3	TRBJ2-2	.	TGTACCAGCGGCTTAGATGGGACTGGGGAGCTGTTTTTT	CTSGLDGTGELFF
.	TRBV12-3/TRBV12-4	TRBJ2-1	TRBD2	TGTGCCAGCAGTTTATTCTGGGGAGGGCGGCGTTCTTATGAGCAGTTCTTC	CASSLFWGGRRSYEQFF
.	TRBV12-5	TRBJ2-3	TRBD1	TGTGCTAGCCTACAGGGGGATAATACCGATACACAGTATTTT	CASLQGDNTDTQYF
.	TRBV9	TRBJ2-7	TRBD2	TGTGCCAGCAGCGTAGGGGTAGCGGGAGGTGGGAGCGAGCAGTACTTC	CASSVGVAGGGSEQYF
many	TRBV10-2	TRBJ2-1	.	TGCGCCAGCCTATTTTCGAGGGGGAGGGGTGAGCAGTTCTTC	CASLFSRGRGEQFF
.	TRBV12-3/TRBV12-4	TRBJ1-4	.	TGTGCCAGCACTTCCAGAGGGTACAGGAGCAATGAAAAACAGTTTTTT	CASTSRGYRSNEKQFF
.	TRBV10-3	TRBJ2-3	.	TGTGCCATCAATGTGGGGGGAGGCATAGATACGCAGTATTTT	CAINVGGGIDTQYF
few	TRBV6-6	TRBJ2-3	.	TGTGCCAGCAGAAAAGGACAGCTTACAGATACGCAGTATTTT	CASRKGQLTDTQYF
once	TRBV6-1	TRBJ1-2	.	TGTGCCAGCAGTGAGACTGGGGACGACTATGGCTACACCTTC	CASSETGDDYGYTF
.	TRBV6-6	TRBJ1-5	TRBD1	TGTGTCAGCAGTTGCCAGGGGGCGGGCCGGCCCCAGCATTTT	CVSSCQGAGRPQHF
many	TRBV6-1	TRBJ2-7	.	TGTGCCAGCAGTGTGGAGGGGGGGGTCTACGAGCAGTACTTC	CASSVEGGVYEQYF
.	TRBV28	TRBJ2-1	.	TGTGGCAGCAGCCTTGGGGGCAATGAGCAGTTCTTC	CGSSLGGNEQFF
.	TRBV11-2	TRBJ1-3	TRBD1	TGCACCAGCAGCTCGACAGGGAAGGAGGGAAACACCATATATTTT	CTSSSTGKEGNTIYF
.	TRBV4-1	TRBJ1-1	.	TGCGCCAACAGCCTTAGGATCGGGAACACTGAAGCTTCCTTT	CANSLRIGNTEASF